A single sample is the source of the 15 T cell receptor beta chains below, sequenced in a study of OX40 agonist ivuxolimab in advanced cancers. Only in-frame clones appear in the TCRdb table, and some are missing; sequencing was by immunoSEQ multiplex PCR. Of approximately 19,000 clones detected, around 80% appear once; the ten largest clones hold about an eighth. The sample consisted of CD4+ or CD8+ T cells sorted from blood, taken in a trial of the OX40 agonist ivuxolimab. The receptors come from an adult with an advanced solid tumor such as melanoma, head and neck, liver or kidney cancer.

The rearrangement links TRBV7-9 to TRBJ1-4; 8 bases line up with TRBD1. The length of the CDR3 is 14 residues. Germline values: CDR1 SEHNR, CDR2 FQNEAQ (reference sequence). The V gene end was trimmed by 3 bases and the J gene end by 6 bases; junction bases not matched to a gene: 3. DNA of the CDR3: TGTGCCAGCAGCTTGGGCAGGGGGCATGAAAAACTGTTTTTT. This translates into CASSLGRGHEKLFF.

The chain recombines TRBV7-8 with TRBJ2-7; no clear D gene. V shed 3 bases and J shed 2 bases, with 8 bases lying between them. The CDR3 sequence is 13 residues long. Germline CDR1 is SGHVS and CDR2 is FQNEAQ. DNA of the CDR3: TGTGCCAGCAGCTTCGGATTGGCCTACGAGCAGTACTTC. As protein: CASSFGLAYEQYF.

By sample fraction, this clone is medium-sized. CDR3 coding DNA: TGTGCCAGCAGCTTAGCGGGAAGGTCGGACGAGCAGTACTTC. It codes for CASSLAGRSDEQYF. This chain connects TRBV7-6 to TRBJ2-7; no reliable D call. Germline V gene lookup returns CDR1 SGHVS and CDR2 FNYEAQ. V dropped 0 bases and J dropped 5 bases, with 11 bases sitting between them. The CDR3 runs to 14 residues. The whole variable domain, remainder taken from reference TRBV7-6 and TRBJ2-7, is GAGVSQSPRYKVTKRGQDVALRCDPISGHVSLYWYRQALGQGPEFLTYFNYEAQQDKSGLPNDRFSAERPEGSISTLTIQRTEQRDSAMYRCASSLAGRSDEQYFGPGTRLTVT.

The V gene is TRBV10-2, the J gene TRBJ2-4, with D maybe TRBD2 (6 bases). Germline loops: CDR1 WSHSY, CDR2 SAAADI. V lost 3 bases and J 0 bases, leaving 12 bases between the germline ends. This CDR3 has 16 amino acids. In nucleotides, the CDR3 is TGCGCCAGCAGTGACAATAGCGGAATAGCCAAAAACATTCAGTACTTC. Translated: CASSDNSGIAKNIQYF.

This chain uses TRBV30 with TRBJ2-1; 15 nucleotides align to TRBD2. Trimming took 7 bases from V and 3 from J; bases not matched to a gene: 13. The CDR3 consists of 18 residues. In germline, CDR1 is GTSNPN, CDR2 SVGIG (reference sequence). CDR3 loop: CAYQGLAGGPLNYNEQFF. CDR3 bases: TGTGCCTACCAGGGACTAGCGGGAGGACCCCTGAACTACAATGAGCAGTTCTTC.

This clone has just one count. CDR3 in DNA: TGCAGCGTTGAATCCAGGGAAGAGGGCACTGAAGCTTTCTTT. Translating gives CSVESREEGTEAFF. The chain employs TRBV29-1 and TRBJ1-1, with TRBD1 as a possible D gene (5 bases). The germline V gene encodes CDR1 SQVTM and CDR2 ANQGSEA. CDR3 length: 14 amino acids. The V and J ends lost 2 bases and 4 bases respectively, with 14 bases between them.

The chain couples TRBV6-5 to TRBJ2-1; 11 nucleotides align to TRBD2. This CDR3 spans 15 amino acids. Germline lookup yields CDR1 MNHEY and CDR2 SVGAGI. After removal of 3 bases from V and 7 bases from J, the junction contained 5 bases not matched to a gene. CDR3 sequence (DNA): TGTGCCAGCAGTTATAGCGGGAGGGCCGGGAATGAGCAGTTCTTC. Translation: CASSYSGRAGNEQFF.

Written as DNA, the CDR3 is TGTGCCAGCAGCCCATCTCGAGAGCAGTACTTC. Protein: CASSPSREQYF. The chain has TRBV11-2 and TRBJ2-7; no definite D call. V lost 5 bases, J lost 7 bases, and 9 bases lay in between. The CDR3 consists of 11 residues. Germline values: CDR1 SGHAT, CDR2 FQNNGV.

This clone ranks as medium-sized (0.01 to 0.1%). CDR3 bases: TGTGCCAGCAGCGCCGGGACAGGGTACGAGCAGTACTTC. Residues: CASSAGTGYEQYF. This sequence joins TRBV5-6 and TRBJ2-7; 9 bases align to TRBD1. The V segment lost 4 bases and the J segment 4 bases; nucleotides outside the gene matches: 3. CDR3 size: 13 residues. CDR1 SGHDT and CDR2 YYEEEE come from the germline V gene.

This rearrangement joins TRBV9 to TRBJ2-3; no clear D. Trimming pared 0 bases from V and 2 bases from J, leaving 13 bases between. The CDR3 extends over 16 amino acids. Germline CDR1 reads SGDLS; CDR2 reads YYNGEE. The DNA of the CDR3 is TGTGCCAGCAGCGTAGAGGCAGCCCACTTCACAGATACGCAGTATTTT. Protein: CASSVEAAHFTDTQYF.

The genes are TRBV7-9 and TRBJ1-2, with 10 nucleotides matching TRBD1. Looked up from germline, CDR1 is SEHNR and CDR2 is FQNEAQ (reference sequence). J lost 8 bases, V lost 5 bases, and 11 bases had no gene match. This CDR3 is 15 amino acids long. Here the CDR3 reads CASSHKPVDRGGYTF. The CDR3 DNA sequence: TGTGCCAGCAGCCATAAACCCGTGGACAGGGGGGGCTACACCTTC.

CDR3 region: CASSISGRALEQYF. CDR3 sequence (DNA): TGTGCCAGCAGTATTAGCGGGAGGGCCCTCGAGCAGTACTTC. J is TRBJ2-7 and V is TRBV5-5, with 11 bases matching TRBD2. Germline trimming cut 5 bases from V and 6 bases from J; bases unmatched to any gene: 7. Germline CDR1 SGHKS, CDR2 YYEKEE (reference sequence). There are 14 residues in the CDR3.

In DNA form, the CDR3 reads TGCAGCGTCGATGCGGTTGGGGACGGGGAAGCGGGCAGTTCCTACAATGAGCAGTTCTTC. This gives the protein CSVDAVGDGEAGSSYNEQFF. The chain recombines TRBV29-1 with TRBJ2-1; D perhaps matches TRBD2 (6 bases). The V end was cut by 6 bases, the J end by 1 base, with 31 bases between. From germline, CDR1 is SQVTM and CDR2 ANQGSEA. The CDR3 totals 20 residues.

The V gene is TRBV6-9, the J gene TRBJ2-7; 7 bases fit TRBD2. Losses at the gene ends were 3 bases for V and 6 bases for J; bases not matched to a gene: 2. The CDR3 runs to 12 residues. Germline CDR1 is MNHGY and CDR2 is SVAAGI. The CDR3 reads CASSYGGSEQYF. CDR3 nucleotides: TGTGCCAGCAGTTACGGGGGGAGCGAGCAGTACTTC.

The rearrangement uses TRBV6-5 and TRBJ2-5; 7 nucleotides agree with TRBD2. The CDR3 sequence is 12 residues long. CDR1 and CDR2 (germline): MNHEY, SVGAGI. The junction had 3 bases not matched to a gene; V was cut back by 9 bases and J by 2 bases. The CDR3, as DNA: TGTGCCAGTGGGGGACTACAAGAGACCCAGTACTTC. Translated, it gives CASGGLQETQYF.